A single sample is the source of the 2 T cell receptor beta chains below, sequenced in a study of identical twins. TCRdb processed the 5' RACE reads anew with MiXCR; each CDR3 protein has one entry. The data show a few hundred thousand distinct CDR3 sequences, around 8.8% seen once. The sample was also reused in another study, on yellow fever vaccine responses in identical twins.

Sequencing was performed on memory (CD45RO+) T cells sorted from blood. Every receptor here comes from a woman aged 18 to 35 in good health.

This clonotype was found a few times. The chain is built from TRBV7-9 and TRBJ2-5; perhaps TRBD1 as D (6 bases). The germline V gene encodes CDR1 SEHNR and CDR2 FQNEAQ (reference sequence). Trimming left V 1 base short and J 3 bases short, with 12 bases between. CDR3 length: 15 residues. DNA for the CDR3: TGTGCCAGCAGCTTAGGGTCAGGGGACAAAGAGACCCAGTACTTC. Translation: CASSLGSGDKETQYF.

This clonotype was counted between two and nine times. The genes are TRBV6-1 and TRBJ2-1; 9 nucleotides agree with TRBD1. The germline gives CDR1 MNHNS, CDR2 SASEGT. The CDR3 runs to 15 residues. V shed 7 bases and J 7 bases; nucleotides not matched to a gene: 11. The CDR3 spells CASTKGGTGRNEQFF. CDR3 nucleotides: TGTGCCAGCACCAAGGGCGGGACAGGGCGGAATGAGCAGTTCTTC.